The 25 T cell receptor beta chains given below trace back to one sample, sequenced in a study of T cells after posttransplantation cyclophosphamide. Treatment was busulfan-fludarabine conditioning, a marrow graft, and cyclophosphamide on days +3 and +4. The data were produced by immunoSEQ multiplex PCR, yet TCRdb's version contains in-frame clones alone and is incomplete. Observed in the sample are approximately 7,500 clones, none of them singletons. Sequenced here: PBMCs, sampled after allogeneic stem cell transplant with posttransplant cyclophosphamide. The receptors shown here come from a male patient between 18 and 35 years old who received an allogeneic stem cell transplant from an unrelated donor, was CMV-positive, and had acute and chronic GVHD. The graft donor may have given rise to some T cells.

This clone was seen repeatedly, ten times or more. The rearrangement uses TRBV6-1 and TRBJ2-1; the match to TRBD1 covers 8 bases. J was trimmed by 9 bases and V by 2 bases; bases with no gene match: 3. This CDR3 contains 13 residues. CDR1 is MNHNS, CDR2 SASEGT, per germline. The chain's CDR3 is CASSEQTGGEQFF. Written as DNA, the CDR3 is TGTGCCAGCAGTGAACAAACAGGGGGTGAGCAGTTCTTC.

This clone was observed at least ten times. This CDR3 is CASSLMPHSYEQYF. CDR3 nucleotide sequence: TGTGCCAGCAGCCTAATGCCCCACTCCTACGAGCAGTACTTC. V usage is TRBV7-2 and J usage is TRBJ2-7, with unresolved D. Trimming shortened V by 5 bases and J by 0 bases, and 11 bases separated the two germline ends. CDR1 is SGHTA and CDR2 is FQGNSA in the germline V gene. This CDR3 contains 14 residues. The full variable domain, completed using reference TRBV7-2 and TRBJ2-7, is GAGVSQSPSNKVTEKGKDVELRCDPISGHTALYWYRQSLGQGLEFLIYFQGNSAPDKSGLPSDRFSAERTGGSVSTLTIQRTQQEDSAVYLCASSLMPHSYEQYFGPGTRLTVT.

This clone is medium-sized. This sequence joins TRBV28 and TRBJ1-2; 10 bases map to TRBD1. The CDR3 is 14 amino acids. The trim removed 4 bases at V and 10 bases at J, leaving 9 bases unmatched. Germline lookup yields CDR1 MDHEN and CDR2 SYDVKM. CDR3 region: CASSSPDRGRVYTF. CDR3 DNA: TGTGCCAGCAGTTCCCCCGACAGGGGGCGCGTCTACACCTTC.

There are many counts of this clone. This chain uses TRBV11-2 with TRBJ1-1; D ambiguous. The CDR3 spans 13 residues. Trimming removed 1 base from V and 7 bases from J, with 10 bases in between. Germline CDR1 and CDR2: SGHAT and FQNNGV. The CDR3: CASSLVEGNEAFF. CDR3 nucleotides: TGTGCCAGCAGCTTAGTGGAGGGTAATGAAGCTTTCTTT.

In this sample, this clone turned up many times. One end of the junction is discordant with germline, which a read error may explain. CDR3 nucleotide sequence: TGTGCCAGCTGTTTTCGCAGGGGTGAAATGAACACTGAAGCTTTCTTT. Encoded protein: CASCFRRGEMNTEAFF. V usage is TRBV28 and J usage is TRBJ1-1; D possibly corresponds to TRBD1 (6 bases). There are 16 residues in the CDR3. Germline CDR1 reads MDHEN; CDR2 reads SYDVKM.

This clone was picked up many times. Here the CDR3 reads CASSQAAGADYGYTF. CDR3 coding DNA: TGTGCCAGCAGCCAAGCGGCAGGGGCAGACTATGGCTACACCTTC. The chain combines TRBV4-2 with TRBJ1-2, with TRBD1 as a possible D gene (6 bases). The CDR3 extends over 15 amino acids. Per the germline V gene, CDR1 is LGHNA and CDR2 is YNFKEQ. The ends were cut back, 1 base at V and 3 bases at J, with 12 bases in the middle.

In its sample, this clone was seen many times. The chain links TRBV21-1 to TRBJ2-7; the table calls TRBD2, which could not be checked here. TRBV21-1 is marked as a pseudogene. The CDR3 has 18 residues. The CDR3 sequence: CASSGQPLTSGGDYEQYV. The CDR3 DNA follows: TGTGCCAGCAGCGGCCAGCCCCTGACTAGCGGGGGGGACTACGAGCAGTACGTC.

This clone is medium-sized. The V gene is TRBV10-3, the J gene TRBJ1-1; D remains ambiguous. The CDR3 runs to 11 residues. Germline assignment: CDR1 ENHRY and CDR2 SYGVKD. Trimming removed 6 bases from V and 1 base from J, with 3 bases in between. The CDR3 loop is CAIRQNTEAFF. As DNA, the CDR3 is TGTGCCATCAGACAGAACACTGAAGCTTTCTTT.

This clone showed up many times. The chain is built from TRBV4-1 and TRBJ1-5; maybe TRBD1 (5 bases). Germline CDR1 reads MGHRA; CDR2 reads YSYEKL. The CDR3 has 13 amino acids. The V end lost 1 base, the J end lost 7 bases, and 8 bases lay between the germline ends. CDR3 amino acids: CASSQGPGQPQHF. In DNA, the CDR3 is TGCGCCAGCAGCCAAGGTCCAGGGCAGCCCCAGCATTTT.

Relative to its sample, this clone is medium-sized. CDR3 region: CASSIRGRTEAFF. The CDR3 bases are TGTGCCAGTAGTATCAGGGGTCGTACTGAAGCTTTCTTT. The rearrangement links TRBV19 to TRBJ1-1; possible D gene TRBD1, 6 bases. The germline V gene encodes CDR1 LNHDA and CDR2 SQIVND (reference sequence). The germline V and J ends were trimmed by 3 bases and 5 bases, with 10 bases remaining between them. The CDR3 has 13 amino acids.

This clone was recorded at least ten times. This chain uses TRBV30 with TRBJ1-2, with 10 bases lining up with TRBD1. This CDR3 comprises 16 residues. V was pared by 3 bases and J by 4 bases, with 11 bases of the junction left unmatched. Germline values: CDR1 GTSNPN, CDR2 SVGIG (reference sequence). CDR3 bases: TGTGCCTGGAGGGAAGCCGGGACAGGGGCTACCTATGGCTACACCTTC. Protein product: CAWREAGTGATYGYTF.

The sample holds many counts of this clone. The DNA for the CDR3 is TGTGCCAGCTCCGCCGGACACGTCTACGAGCAGTACGTC. Its translation is CASSAGHVYEQYV. This chain connects TRBV18 to TRBJ2-7, with D maybe TRBD1 (5 bases). The V gene lost 6 bases and the J gene lost 3 bases, with 12 bases spanning the gap. Germline V gives CDR1 KGHSH, CDR2 LQKENI. This CDR3 contains 13 residues.

This clone was seen ten or more times. V is TRBV19 and J is TRBJ2-3, with 7 bases aligning to TRBD1. V dropped 5 bases and J dropped 1; count of bases not matched to a gene: 3. Germline lookup yields CDR1 LNHDA and CDR2 SQIVND (reference sequence). This CDR3 region has 14 residues. The chain's CDR3 is CASSPTGGTDTQYF. CDR3 nucleotides: TGTGCCAGTAGTCCAACAGGGGGCACAGATACGCAGTATTTT.

The chain couples TRBV4-3 to TRBJ2-5; 8 nucleotides agree with TRBD1. Matching the DNA end better, TRBJ2-7 makes the J call doubtful. CDR3 length: 15 residues. Germline V gene data show CDR1 as LGHNA and CDR2 as YSLEER. The CDR3 here is CASSQDYRGNYEQYF. In nucleotides, the CDR3 is TGCGCCAGCAGCCAAGATTACAGGGGGAACTACGAGCAGTACTTC.

This clone was found many times. The genes are TRBV7-2 and TRBJ2-7, with TRBD1 matching over 12 bases. After removal of 5 bases from V and 3 bases from J, the junction contained 8 bases not matched to a gene. The germline CDR1 and CDR2 sequences are SGHTA and FQGNSA. The CDR3 has 16 residues. CDR3 in DNA: TGTGCCAGCAGCCGCGGAGGGACAGGGGGCGACTACGAGCAGTACTTC. It is translated as CASSRGGTGGDYEQYF.

This clone is medium-sized in the sample. This chain connects TRBV4-1 to TRBJ2-7, with D possibly TRBD1 on 6 matching bases. The CDR3 sequence is 16 residues long. Trimming took 4 bases from V and 3 from J, leaving 19 bases between them. The germline CDR1 and CDR2 sequences are MGHRA and YSYEKL. The CDR3 here is CASSPSPALGGYEQYF. The CDR3 coding sequence is TGCGCCAGCAGCCCGAGTCCCGCCCTAGGGGGCTACGAGCAGTACTTC.

This clone was found many times. The rearrangement uses TRBV10-3 and TRBJ1-2; D is possibly TRBD1 (5 bases). From germline, CDR1 is ENHRY and CDR2 SYGVKD. There are 13 residues in the CDR3. Trimming left V 3 bases short and J 6 bases short, with 11 bases between. For the CDR3, the DNA is TGTGCCATCAGTGAAGCAGGGAAGGATGGCTACACCTTC. Amino acid sequence: CAISEAGKDGYTF.

This clone was counted ten times or more. The CDR3 DNA follows: TGTGCCAGCAGTGAAAAGAGCGGAGGGCCTAGCAATCAGCCCCAGCATTTT. This translates into CASSEKSGGPSNQPQHF. The chain couples TRBV6-1 to TRBJ1-5; D not resolved. The V gene's germline CDR1 is MNHNS and CDR2 SASEGT. Trimming removed 2 bases from V and 0 bases from J, with 14 bases in between. CDR3 length: 17 residues.

This clone occurred many times. The chain has TRBV7-9 and TRBJ1-1, with 7 bases identical to TRBD1. Unmatched junction bases numbered 8, after V lost 5 bases and J lost 5 bases. Germline V gives CDR1 SEHNR, CDR2 FQNEAQ (reference sequence). This CDR3 is built from 14 residues. The CDR3 sequence: CASSLDRDRTEAFF. The CDR3 DNA reads as TGTGCCAGCAGCCTAGACAGGGATCGGACTGAAGCTTTCTTT.

Within the sample, this clone is medium-sized (0.01 to 0.1%). The chain is built from TRBV19 and TRBJ2-1; 7 nucleotides agree with TRBD2. This CDR3 has 14 amino acids. Losses at the gene ends were 1 base for V and 3 bases for J; bases not matched to a gene: 0. Per the germline V gene, CDR1 is LNHDA and CDR2 is SQIVND (reference sequence). CDR3 sequence (DNA): TGTGCCAGTAGTATAGGCGGGAGCTACAATGAGCAGTTCTTC. Translation: CASSIGGSYNEQFF. Full variable domain (remainder filled in from reference TRBV19 and TRBJ2-1): DGGITQSPKYLFRKEGQNVTLSCEQNLNHDAMYWYRQDPGQGLRLIYYSQIVNDFQKGDIAEGYSVSREKKESFPLTVTSAQKNPTAFYLCASSIGGSYNEQFFGPGTRLTVL.

Ten or more counts support this clone. This chain joins TRBV19 and TRBJ1-6; tentative D call: TRBD1 (6 bases). The length of the CDR3 is 18 residues. Per germline, CDR1 LNHDA and CDR2 SQIVND (reference sequence). V was shortened by 0 bases and J by 9 bases, with 21 bases between the two germline ends. In DNA form, the CDR3 reads TGTGCCAGTAGTATAGAACAGGGAAGAGGGTATAGGGGTTCACCCCTCCACTTT. Protein: CASSIEQGRGYRGSPLHF. Full variable domain (remainder filled in from reference TRBV19 and TRBJ1-6): DGGITQSPKYLFRKEGQNVTLSCEQNLNHDAMYWYRQDPGQGLRLIYYSQIVNDFQKGDIAEGYSVSREKKESFPLTVTSAQKNPTAFYLCASSIEQGRGYRGSPLHFGNGTRLTVT.

This clone has a count of ten or more. The CDR3 coding sequence is TGTGCCAGCAGGACAATGACTAGCGGGGGCACTGGGCGGGAGCAGTACTTC. Translation gives CASRTMTSGGTGREQYF. The chain has TRBV2 and TRBJ2-7; 12 bases align to TRBD2. This CDR3 comprises 17 residues. CDR1 is SNHLY, CDR2 FYNNEI, per germline. The junction had 16 bases not matched to a gene; V was cut back by 6 bases and J by 7 bases. The whole variable domain, filled in from reference TRBV2 and TRBJ2-7, reads EPEVTQTPSHQVTQMGQEVILRCVPISNHLYFYWYRQILGQKVEFLVSFYNNEISEKSEIFDDQFSVERPDGSNFTLKIRSTKLEDSAMYFCASRTMTSGGTGREQYFGPGTRLTVT.

In its sample, this clone ranks as medium-sized. CDR3 DNA: TGTGCCAGCAGCTTAGGCGGGGGGGGTACCACAGATACGCAGTATTTT. Amino acid sequence: CASSLGGGGTTDTQYF. V is TRBV7-8 and J is TRBJ2-3; 9 bases align to TRBD2. With 1 base clipped from V and 2 bases from J, the junction kept 4 bases outside the gene matches. The CDR3 loop spans 16 amino acids. Germline V gives CDR1 SGHVS, CDR2 FQNEAQ.

There are many counts of this clone. The gene calls are TRBV6-5 and TRBJ2-7; 9 positions match TRBD1. V lost 6 bases to trimming and J lost 3 bases; unmatched junction nucleotides: 6. This CDR3 is 14 amino acids long. CDR1 and CDR2 from the germline V gene are MNHEY and SVGAGI. The DNA of the CDR3 is TGTGCCAGCAGCTCCGACAGGGGGGTCTACGAGCAGTACTTC. It is translated as CASSSDRGVYEQYF.

The table lists this clone with many counts. The rearrangement links TRBV19 to TRBJ1-3; D gene unclear. CDR1 LNHDA and CDR2 SQIVND come from the germline V gene (reference sequence). V lost 8 bases and J lost 1, with 9 bases in between. The CDR3 is made up of 13 amino acids. Written as DNA, the CDR3 is TGTGCCAGTCGGTCCCCGTCTGGAAACACCATATATTTT. Translated: CASRSPSGNTIYF.